The entry below describes one T cell receptor (beta chain). The antigen this receptor binds is unknown. No much larger clonotype is one base removed from it; base qualities were not supplied. This entry is derived from a study of response to subunit inactivated influenza vaccine (dated by TCRdb to the late 2010s). At the level of the whole study: The study used deep quantitative T cell receptor repertoire profiling to track responses to a trivalent subunit inactivated influenza vaccine. General study outcomes and caveats: According to the authors, only a limited number of new T cells may be recruited by each seasonal influenza vaccination.

CDR1 and CDR2 are read off the germline V gene as KGHSH and LQKENI. The CDR3, from cysteine to phenylalanine, totals 14 residues. Here the CDR3 DNA is all that survives: 42 bases in frame from base 1. Compared with germline, V lacks 7 bases and J lacks 4 bases; bases without a gene match: 7. The receptor library was made with RT-PCR. Sequenced using an Illumina HiSeq 2500. Using fastp at Q25 and MiXCR, TCRdb reprocessed the public reads and kept productive beta chains. Identical CDR3 proteins give one entry, which carries the most common genes and DNA. The sample table shows approximately 500,000 distinct CDR3 sequences, and 20% to 25% are seen once. 2.5% to 3% of the sample lies in the top ten. This sample also appeared in a second study, on T cells expressing NK-cell markers. Taken from the second paper: 5'RACE template switching, by which a universal primer site and unique molecular identifiers were added, was used to make TCR beta cDNA libraries. In sorted CD3+CD56+NKG2C+, CD3+CD56+NKG2C- and CD3+CD56-NKG2C+ T-cell subsets from 7 to 9 donors, TCR beta-chain repertoires were profiled. Most of the eight sequenced donors were HCMV-seropositive and one was HCMV-seronegative. To restrict sorting to alphabetaTCR-expressing T cells, an anti-gammadeltaTCR antibody was added in several experiments. For five or six donors, the dominant CD3+CD56+NKG2C+ clonotypes were among the top 10 CD8+ clonotypes and accounted for roughly 1.0-8% of CD8+ T cells. Those dominant clonotypes were again the most abundant among CD3+CD56-NKG2C+ cells in four donors, at roughly 25-60.1%. Whether the expanded NKG2C-expressing T cell clones were specific for HCMV antigens was left unclear. The study sequenced eight donors, all healthy volunteers chosen at random: three men and five women. A commercial ELISA kit detecting HCMV-specific IgG in serum was used to determine HCMV serostatus. Ficoll density gradient centrifugation was used to isolate peripheral blood mononuclear cells from blood. CD4+ and CD8+ T cells were isolated from PBMC by magnetic immunoseparation with Miltenyi isolation kits. Priming for cDNA synthesis came from the TCR beta constant segment, and two successive PCR amplification steps followed. The libraries were sequenced on Illumina HiSeq 2000/2500, MiSeq or NextSeq, producing 2 x 150 bp reads. Reads were demultiplexed and grouped by UMI with MIGEC, and clonotypes were assembled and quantified with MiTCR. Only TCR cDNA sequences supported by at least two reads were kept to exclude erroneous sequences. Downstream repertoire analysis used the tcR package, and clonotypes were matched across fractions by CDR3 nucleotide sequence plus V segment. VDJmatch was used to annotate antigen specificity against VDJdb, with one amino acid substitution allowed in CDR3.

The input for sequencing was CD4+ T cells sorted from PBMCs, taken about 11 days after vaccination. The TCR sequence derives from a man aged 50 to 60 who received an inactivated influenza vaccine. Donor details come from another sample of the same person, matched by shared clones. Recombination connected TRBV18 to TRBJ1-2, with 9 middle bases fitting TRBD1. The nucleotide sequence is TGTGCCAGCTACCCGGGACAGGGAGGCTATGGCTACACCTTC. This gives the protein CASYPGQGGYGYTF.